These T cell receptor beta chains were read from a single sample in a study of regulatory and conventional T cells in RAG deficiency. Measured with immunoSEQ multiplex PCR; TCRdb has only the in-frame clones, and not every one. This sample carries fewer than 35,000 clones, approximately 90% of them seen once, and the ten largest clones take approximately 5.6%. This sample also belongs to another study, concerning regulatory T cells.

The sequenced material came from CD8+ T cells sorted from blood. These receptors came from a human donor in good health. The CDR3 runs from the conserved cysteine through the conserved F or W. The D gene is left open where the match is weak. Rows give clone size only sometimes, using once, few, many, or a class for an expanded clone.

TRBJ2-3 TRBD2 . TRBV27 TGTGCCAGCAGTTTAGATATCGGGAGGGTAGCAGATACGCAGTATTTT CASSLDIGRVADTQYF
TRBJ2-7 . once TRBV7-8 TGTGCCAGCAGCTTAGGCAGAACTAGCTCCTACGAGCAGTACTTC CASSLGRTSSYEQYF
TRBJ1-5 . . TRBV28 TGTGCCAGCAGTCTGACACGGGAAATTCGACCCCAGCATTTT CASSLTREIRPQHF
TRBJ2-1 . once TRBV9 TGTGCCAGCAGCGTAAGAGGGGAATGGGTAGGAGATGAGCAGTTCTTC CASSVRGEWVGDEQFF
TRBJ2-3 TRBD1 . TRBV28 TGTGCCAGCAGTTTTGGTTGGGACAGGGAGTTTAGCACAGATACGCAGTATTTT CASSFGWDREFSTDTQYF
TRBJ1-5 TRBD1 . TRBV18 TGTGCCAGCTCACCAGAAGGGGGCGGAAATCAGCCCCAGCATTTT CASSPEGGGNQPQHF
TRBJ2-7 . . TRBV13 TGTGCCAGCAGCTTACAGGGAGTGCCCTACGAGCAGTACTTC CASSLQGVPYEQYF
TRBJ2-5 . . TRBV2 TGTGCCAGCGAACAGCCCGGCAGAGAGACCCAGTACTTC CASEQPGRETQYF
TRBJ1-4 . . TRBV7-3 TGTGCCAGCAGCTTAAGTGAAGGCACAGATGTTGAAAAACTGTTTTTT CASSLSEGTDVEKLFF
TRBJ2-5 . . TRBV18 TGTGCCAGCTCACCTTCTTTAGGCACATCAGGGAAGGAGAGAGAGACCCAGTACTTC CASSPSLGTSGKERETQYF
TRBJ2-7 TRBD2 . TRBV5-1 TGCGCCAGCAGCCCTGGACTAGCGGTTTACGAGCAGTACTTC CASSPGLAVYEQYF
TRBJ2-3 . . TRBV27 TGTGCCCACCTAGGGGGGGGGACCACAGATACGCAGTATTTT CAHLGGGTTDTQYF
TRBJ1-1 . . TRBV6-5 TGTGCCAGCAGTCCCGGGACACCAAACACTGAAGCTTTCTTT CASSPGTPNTEAFF
TRBJ2-1 . once TRBV27 TGTGCCAGCAGTCCATCCCTCCTTTCGGTGCATGAGCAGTTCTTC CASSPSLLSVHEQFF
TRBJ2-5 TRBD2 . TRBV13 TGTGCCAGCAGCTCGCATTTATCGGGGGGGCTTTGGGAGACCCAGTACTTC CASSSHLSGGLWETQYF
TRBJ2-2 . . TRBV11-2 TGTGCCAGCAGTCTTCTCACCGGGGAGCTGTTTTTT CASSLLTGELFF
TRBJ2-5 . . TRBV7-2 TGTGCCAGCAGCTTTAGGACACAAGAGACCCAGTACTTC CASSFRTQETQYF
TRBJ1-1 . . TRBV28 TGTGCCAGCAGAACGGACAGCCGCAACACTGAAGCTTTCTTT CASRTDSRNTEAFF
TRBJ2-1 TRBD2 . TRBV7-2 TGTGCCAGCAGCTTTAGCGGGAGGGCTAATGAGCAGTTCTTC CASSFSGRANEQFF
TRBJ2-3 TRBD2 . TRBV4-1 TGCGCCAGCAGCCAAGGCGGGGGTAAAACGCAGTATTTT CASSQGGGKTQYF
TRBJ2-5 . . TRBV18 TGTGCCAGCTCACCCCCGATCGGGCAAGAGACCCAGTACTTC CASSPPIGQETQYF
TRBJ2-1 . . TRBV4-1 TGCGCCAGCAGCCAAGATGTTGGGGCTCTTGACAATGAGCAGTTCTTC CASSQDVGALDNEQFF
TRBJ2-7 . . TRBV7-3 TGTGCCAGCACCCCGGCCCCAGGGACCTACGAGCAGTACTTC CASTPAPGTYEQYF
TRBJ1-5 . . TRBV19 TGTGCCAGTAGTGAGCGTACCAGACAGTATGATCAGCCCCAGCATTTT CASSERTRQYDQPQHF
TRBJ1-4 TRBD1 . TRBV4-1 TGCGCCAGCAGCCAAAAATCCGACAGGGGGAATGAAAAACTGTTTTTT CASSQKSDRGNEKLFF
TRBJ2-7 . . TRBV28 TGTGCCAGCAGTCCTATCAGAGCCGGAGGGGGGTTCTACGAGCAGTACTTC CASSPIRAGGGFYEQYF
TRBJ2-1 . . TRBV21-1 TGTGCCAGCAGCCAGGGGAGGGTTGAGGCCAATGAGCAGTTCTTC CASSQGRVEANEQFF
TRBJ1-1 TRBD1 few TRBV19 TGTGCCAGTAGTATATCGACAGGGTACACTGAAGCTTTCTTT CASSISTGYTEAFF
TRBJ1-2 TRBD1 few TRBV6-5 TGTGCCAGCAGTTACTCGACAGGGGGGGGGCTTTATGGCTACACCTTC CASSYSTGGGLYGYTF
TRBJ1-5 TRBD1 . TRBV4-1 TGCGCCAGCAGCCAAGATGGCGGACAGGGCCTTTATAGCAATCAGCCCCAGCATTTT CASSQDGGQGLYSNQPQHF
TRBJ2-6 . . TRBV6-1 TGTGCCAGCAGTGTAGACGGAACCTCTGGGGCCAACGTCCTGACTTTC CASSVDGTSGANVLTF
TRBJ2-2 TRBD2 once TRBV19 TGTGCCAGTAGTATTGGGGGAGGGCCCGGGGAGCTGTTTTTT CASSIGGGPGELFF
TRBJ2-7 TRBD2 . TRBV29-1 TGCAGCGTTGTGGGCGGGAGGCCAGAAGAGCAGTACTTC CSVVGGRPEEQYF
TRBJ2-3 . . TRBV7-8 TGTGCCAGCAGCCCGAGGGGGGCCGCAGATACGCAGTATTTT CASSPRGAADTQYF
TRBJ2-2 TRBD2 . TRBV4-1 TGCGCCAGCAGCCAAGATAGCGGGAGTACCGGGGAGCTGTTTTTT CASSQDSGSTGELFF
TRBJ1-6 TRBD1 once TRBV7-4 TGTGCCAGCAGCCTGGGACAGCCAAATTCACCCCTCCACTTT CASSLGQPNSPLHF
TRBJ1-1 . . TRBV13 TGTGCCAGCAGCTCCACAGAGAACACTGAAGCTTTCTTT CASSSTENTEAFF
TRBJ1-1 . . TRBV19 TGTGCCAGTAGTCCGCCCCTCAAGGGTGAAGCTTTCTTT CASSPPLKGEAFF
TRBJ2-7 . . TRBV2 TGTGCCAGCAGTGAACCGCAGGGACCGAGTCCCTACGAGCAGTACTTC CASSEPQGPSPYEQYF
TRBJ2-6 . . TRBV5-6 TGTGCCAGCAGCTTCTCTTCAGGACCTTACTCTGGGGCCAACGTCCTGACTTTC CASSFSSGPYSGANVLTF
TRBJ2-7 . . TRBV11-2 TGTGCCAGCAGCGTTGCGCCGGGCCCCACCGTTTACGAGCAGTACTTC CASSVAPGPTVYEQYF
TRBJ1-1 . . TRBV19 TGTGCCAGTAGTGTGTGGGGAAGGGGGAACACTGAAGCTTTCTTT CASSVWGRGNTEAFF
TRBJ2-1 TRBD2 . TRBV9 TGTGCCAGCAGCCCAAAACCGGGACTAGCGGTATTCAATGAGCAGTTCTTC CASSPKPGLAVFNEQFF
TRBJ2-5 . . TRBV6-5 TGTGCCAGCAGTTCCCTAGCTGGTGAGACCCAGTACTTC CASSSLAGETQYF
TRBJ2-2 TRBD1 . TRBV11-2 TGTGCCAGCACCAACCCGGGACAGGGAGGTGCAGGGGAGCTGTTTTTT CASTNPGQGGAGELFF
TRBJ1-2 . . TRBV6-6 TGTGCCAGCAGTCGCGGACGGTCACCCCATGGCTACACCTTC CASSRGRSPHGYTF
TRBJ1-1 . . TRBV6-6 TGTGCCAGCAGTTACTCGCCGGACACTGAAGCTTTCTTT CASSYSPDTEAFF
TRBJ1-2 . . TRBV5-1 TGCGCCAGCACCGGGGGTTGGGGAGGCTACACCTTC CASTGGWGGYTF
TRBJ2-1 TRBD2 . TRBV9 TGTGCCAGCAGGGCCGGGACTAGCGGGGGAACCTACAATGAGCAGTTCTTC CASRAGTSGGTYNEQFF